Below, 27 T cell receptor beta chains from the same sample are listed, as sequenced in a study of blood T cell repertoires in COVID-19. TCRdb's copy holds only in-frame clones and misses some; the assay was immunoSEQ multiplex PCR. This table has tens of thousands of clones, roughly 89% appearing once. Specimen: peripheral blood. These receptors came from an older woman with active COVID-19.

The chain joins TRBV5-6 to TRBJ1-2; 7 nucleotides line up with TRBD1. The V gene end was trimmed by 1 base and the J gene end by 4 bases; junction bases not matched to a gene: 1. From germline, CDR1 is SGHDT and CDR2 YYEEEE. The CDR3 length is 13 residues. The CDR3 region is CASSLNRGYGYTF. The CDR3 coding sequence is TGTGCCAGCAGCTTGAACAGGGGCTATGGCTACACCTTC.

The chain links TRBV7-9 to TRBJ2-7; possibly TRBD1 for D (6 bases). The germline V gene has CDR1 SEHNR and CDR2 FQNEAQ (reference sequence). The CDR3 consists of 13 residues. The V and J ends lost 3 bases and 2 bases respectively, with 8 bases between them. The CDR3 reads CASSLDSPYEQYF. CDR3 coding DNA: TGTGCCAGCAGCTTGGACAGTCCCTACGAGCAGTACTTC.

V and J are TRBV7-9 and TRBJ2-7; maybe TRBD2 (5 bases). This CDR3 contains 14 residues. V was shortened by 6 bases and J by 6 bases, with 18 bases between the two germline ends. Germline V gives CDR1 SEHNR, CDR2 FQNEAQ (reference sequence). CDR3 sequence: CASSQSGARPEQYF. The CDR3 DNA follows: TGTGCCAGCAGTCAAAGCGGAGCCCGACCCGAGCAGTACTTC.

This clone was counted a few times. The V and J genes are TRBV5-5 and TRBJ2-7; 13 positions agree with TRBD2. Looked up from germline, CDR1 is SGHKS and CDR2 is YYEKEE (reference sequence). The CDR3 has 18 amino acids. With V trimmed by 4 bases and J by 12 bases, 22 bases remained unmatched. The CDR3 DNA reads TGTGCCAGCAGCGGGGGATTGGGACAGGGACGGACTAGCGGGAGTTTGTACTTC. Its protein is CASSGGLGQGRTSGSLYF.

The chain couples TRBV3-1 (or the pseudogene TRBV3-2) to TRBJ2-7; 8 nucleotides match TRBD1. Germline CDR1 LGHDT, CDR2 YNNKEL (reference sequence). The CDR3 extends over 17 amino acids. The trim removed 1 base at V and 2 bases at J, leaving 10 bases unmatched. The DNA of the CDR3 is TGTGCCAGCAGCCAAGGGGTTGGCAGGGGGCGGGCCTACGAGCAGTACTTC. This encodes CASSQGVGRGRAYEQYF.

The CDR3 DNA reads TGTGCCAGCAGTCCACCGGGACTTTCGGAGACCCAGTACTTC. The encoded protein is CASSPPGLSETQYF. The rearrangement links TRBV27 to TRBJ2-5; maybe TRBD2 (6 bases). CDR3 length: 14 amino acids. CDR1 is MNHEY, CDR2 SMNVEV, per germline (reference sequence). Trimming shortened V by 5 bases and J by 5 bases, and 15 bases separated the two germline ends.

The CDR3 DNA sequence: TGTGCCAGTAGTACGACGACCGGGACAGGCTCCTACAATGAGCAGTTCTTC. It yields the protein CASSTTTGTGSYNEQFF. The chain has TRBV19 and TRBJ2-1, with TRBD1 matching over 8 bases. Germline assignment: CDR1 LNHDA and CDR2 SQIVND (reference sequence). CDR3 length: 17 amino acids. After removal of 4 bases from V and 0 bases from J, the junction contained 8 bases not matched to a gene.

The V gene is TRBV11-2, the J gene TRBJ2-5; TRBD1 aligns across 10 bases. The CDR3 totals 17 residues. J gave up 6 bases and V 7 bases, and 17 bases lay outside the gene matches. Germline CDR1 SGHAT, CDR2 FQNNGV. The DNA of the CDR3 is TGTGCCAGCATGACAGGGGGCGCTTTGGGGGGCGGAAAGACCCAGTACTTC. It yields the protein CASMTGGALGGGKTQYF.

The genes are TRBV7-2 and TRBJ2-3; D is unclear. Trimming took 5 bases from V and 6 from J, leaving 12 bases between them. Germline V gene lookup returns CDR1 SGHTA and CDR2 FQGNSA. This CDR3 has 13 amino acids. In DNA, the CDR3 is TGTGCCAGCAGCCCTCCCTCCCGGGATACGCAGTATTTT. This translates into CASSPPSRDTQYF.

This clone has just one count. The chain is built from TRBV4-3 and TRBJ2-5, with a tentative D call TRBD1 (5 bases). Germline V CDR1 and CDR2: LGHNA, YSLEER. The CDR3 runs 16 residues. The V gene lost 0 bases and the J gene lost 5 bases, with 16 bases spanning the gap. Here the CDR3 reads CASSQESTGRWETQYF. Here the CDR3 DNA reads TGCGCCAGCAGCCAAGAATCCACAGGCCGATGGGAGACCCAGTACTTC.

This sequence joins TRBV29-1 and TRBJ2-7, with D possibly TRBD1 on 5 matching bases. CDR3 length: 14 residues. Looked up from germline, CDR1 is SQVTM and CDR2 is ANQGSEA. The V end lost 5 bases, the J end lost 5 bases, and 19 bases lay between the germline ends. The CDR3 spells CSVWGPASADEQYF. Written as DNA, the CDR3 is TGCAGCGTTTGGGGCCCCGCATCTGCCGACGAGCAGTACTTC.

The CDR3 here is CASSLGDPYEQYF. Here the CDR3 DNA reads TGTGCCAGCAGCTTAGGAGATCCCTACGAGCAGTACTTC. The chain is built from TRBV11-2 and TRBJ2-7; D remains ambiguous. The V and J ends lost 1 base and 2 bases respectively, with 6 bases between them. CDR1 is SGHAT and CDR2 is FQNNGV in the germline V gene. This CDR3 has 13 residues.

The CDR3 here is CASSPNPQSNQPQHF. The CDR3 nucleotides read TGTGCCAGCTCACCAAACCCTCAGAGCAATCAGCCCCAGCATTTT. This chain joins TRBV18 and TRBJ1-5; no firm D call. V lost 2 bases and J lost 1, with 9 bases in between. The CDR3 totals 15 residues. The germline V gene has CDR1 KGHSH and CDR2 LQKENI.

The V and J genes are TRBV5-1 and TRBJ1-4, with TRBD1 matching over 7 bases. The CDR3 consists of 16 residues. Trimming took 4 bases from V and 3 from J; bases not matched to a gene: 9. Germline V gives CDR1 SGHRS, CDR2 YFSETQ. The CDR3 DNA reads as TGCGCCAGCAGCCCGAACCGACAGGGTTCTAATGAAAAACTGTTTTTT. It specifies CASSPNRQGSNEKLFF.

The V call is TRBV18, the J call TRBJ2-2, with D perhaps matching TRBD2 (5 bases). Germline assignment: CDR1 KGHSH and CDR2 LQKENI. Trimming left V 6 bases short and J 3 bases short, with 14 bases between. The CDR3 is made up of 15 amino acids. CDR3 protein: CASSPERRDTGELFF. Written as DNA, the CDR3 is TGTGCCAGCTCTCCCGAGAGGCGGGACACCGGGGAGCTGTTTTTT.

J is TRBJ1-6 and V is TRBV6-2 or TRBV6-3, with D possibly being TRBD1 (5 bases). The CDR3 is 16 amino acids. Deletions cut 4 bases from V and 7 bases from J, with 17 bases between. Germline loops: CDR1 MNHEY, CDR2 SVGEGT. For the CDR3, the DNA is TGTGCCAGCAGTTGGGGCCAGACCGCGGGGAATTCACCCCTCCACTTT. Translated, it gives CASSWGQTAGNSPLHF.

V gene TRBV4-2 combines with J gene TRBJ2-5; a weak D match, TRBD2 (6 bases). Germline V gene lookup returns CDR1 LGHNA and CDR2 YNFKEQ. CDR3 length: 16 amino acids. V gave up 3 bases and J gave up 0 bases, with 14 bases separating them. CDR3 loop: CASSQGDSTYQETQYF. CDR3 in DNA: TGTGCCAGCAGCCAGGGGGACTCAACGTACCAAGAGACCCAGTACTTC.

The chain combines TRBV5-6 with TRBJ2-1; no firm D call. Looked up from germline, CDR1 is SGHDT and CDR2 is YYEEEE. V lost 4 bases, J lost 6 bases, and 11 bases lay in between. The CDR3 contains 13 residues. DNA for the CDR3: TGTGCCAGCAGCCGTGTGAGTTCCAATGAGCAGTTCTTC. Its protein is CASSRVSSNEQFF.

The chain has TRBV9 and TRBJ2-7, with 7 nucleotides matching TRBD1. J gave up 3 bases and V 0 bases, and 3 bases lay outside the gene matches. The CDR3 runs to 14 residues. Per germline, CDR1 SGDLS and CDR2 YYNGEE. The chain's CDR3 is CASSVGPGGYEQYF. CDR3 sequence (DNA): TGTGCCAGCAGCGTAGGCCCAGGGGGCTACGAGCAGTACTTC.

CDR3 coding DNA: TGCGCCAGCAGCTTGGAGGGACAGGGAGGGACTGAAGCTTTCTTT. Its protein product is CASSLEGQGGTEAFF. The chain is built from TRBV5-1 and TRBJ1-1, with 9 bases identical to TRBD1. CDR3 length: 15 amino acids. V shed 0 bases and J 5 bases; nucleotides not matched to a gene: 5. CDR1 is SGHRS, CDR2 YFSETQ, per germline.

V usage is TRBV2 and J usage is TRBJ2-3; TRBD2 is a possible D gene (6 bases). CDR1 is SNHLY, CDR2 FYNNEI, per germline. The CDR3 loop spans 14 amino acids. The germline V and J ends were trimmed by 8 bases and 3 bases, with 15 bases remaining between them. CDR3 sequence reads: CASSPYGGTDTQYF. In DNA, the CDR3 is TGTGCCAGCTCCCCCTACGGGGGAACAGATACGCAGTATTTT.

The V gene is TRBV18, the J gene TRBJ2-5; 7 bases fit TRBD1. With V trimmed by 3 bases and J by 0 bases, 4 bases remained unmatched. CDR3 length: 15 amino acids. Germline V gene sequence: CDR1 KGHSH, CDR2 LQKENI. CDR3 sequence reads: CASSPADRDQETQYF. CDR3 in DNA: TGTGCCAGCTCACCCGCAGACAGGGACCAAGAGACCCAGTACTTC.

The gene calls are TRBV19 and TRBJ2-5; possible D gene TRBD2, 5 bases. Trimming took 5 bases from V and 2 from J, leaving 15 bases between them. The germline V gene has CDR1 LNHDA and CDR2 SQIVND (reference sequence). The CDR3 contains 15 residues. CDR3 amino acids: CASSDGSGLQETQYF. The CDR3 region has the DNA TGTGCCAGTAGTGATGGGAGCGGCCTACAAGAGACCCAGTACTTC.

The chain is built from TRBV18 and TRBJ2-1; 8 bases fit TRBD2. After removal of 4 bases from V and 0 bases from J, the junction contained 2 bases not matched to a gene. The CDR3 contains 15 residues. Germline CDR1 KGHSH, CDR2 LQKENI. The CDR3 reads CASSQRESSYNEQFF. For the CDR3, the DNA is TGTGCCAGCTCACAGCGGGAGAGCTCCTACAATGAGCAGTTCTTC.

This rearrangement joins TRBV6-6 to TRBJ1-5; 8 bases fit TRBD1. The germline gives CDR1 MNHNY, CDR2 SVGAGI (reference sequence). With V trimmed by 6 bases and J by 5 bases, 3 bases remained unmatched. The CDR3 is made up of 13 amino acids. The CDR3 sequence: CASRDRGDQPQHF. As DNA, the CDR3 is TGTGCCAGCAGAGACAGGGGCGATCAGCCCCAGCATTTT.

Only one count was recorded for this clone. The chain employs TRBV19 and TRBJ2-7, with TRBD2 matching over 13 bases. This CDR3 contains 16 residues. Germline CDR1 reads LNHDA; CDR2 reads SQIVND (reference sequence). J gave up 1 base and V 5 bases, and 5 bases lay outside the gene matches. The CDR3 reads CASSGRTSGSSYEQYF. CDR3 nucleotide sequence: TGTGCCAGTAGTGGCCGGACTAGCGGGAGTTCCTACGAGCAGTACTTC.

In its sample, this clone was seen once. The chain recombines TRBV15 with TRBJ2-7; 8 nucleotides agree with TRBD2. Looked up from germline, CDR1 is LNHNV and CDR2 is YYDKDF (reference sequence). J lost 5 bases, V lost 0 bases, and 6 bases had no gene match. The CDR3 totals 15 residues. This CDR3 is CATSRDLLAANEQYF. The CDR3 DNA is TGTGCCACCAGCAGAGACTTACTAGCGGCCAACGAGCAGTACTTC.